The 22 T cell receptor beta chains below all came from one sample that was sequenced in a study of OX40 agonist ivuxolimab in advanced cancers. Here immunoSEQ multiplex PCR was the method, and the copy in TCRdb shows in-frame clones only, minus some. Altogether 35,000 to 55,000 clones are present, around 94% being singletons, with the ten largest covering 8% to 13%. The source was CD4+ or CD8+ T cells sorted from blood, collected in a trial of the OX40 agonist ivuxolimab. The receptors originated from an adult with an advanced solid tumor such as melanoma, head and neck, liver or kidney cancer.

The rearrangement links TRBV4-2 to TRBJ2-6; D could derive from TRBD1 or TRBD2 (5 bases each). Germline V gene sequence: CDR1 LGHNA, CDR2 YNFKEQ. Trimming left V 5 bases short and J 1 base short, with 15 bases between. The CDR3 runs 17 residues. The CDR3 sequence is CASSRGPLGSGANVLTF. CDR3 DNA sequence: TGTGCCAGCAGCAGGGGACCTCTAGGTTCTGGGGCCAACGTCCTGACTTTC.

This rearrangement joins TRBV4-3 to TRBJ2-7; no firm D call. CDR3 length: 13 amino acids. Germline V CDR1 and CDR2: LGHNA, YSLEER. V was cut by 1 base and J by 3 bases, with 7 bases left in between. The DNA for the CDR3 is TGCGCCAGCAGCCAAGGACTGGTCTACGAGCAGTACTTC. Amino acid sequence: CASSQGLVYEQYF.

The J gene is TRBJ1-1, the V gene TRBV7-9; D gene ambiguous. The CDR3 consists of 14 residues. The germline gives CDR1 SEHNR, CDR2 FQNEAQ (reference sequence). V lost 2 bases and J lost 7, with 14 bases in between. CDR3 loop: CASSLSLRVVEAFF. DNA for the CDR3: TGTGCCAGCAGCTTATCTTTGAGAGTCGTTGAAGCTTTCTTT.

This chain joins TRBV7-9 and TRBJ2-7; 7 nucleotides match TRBD1. Germline V lookup: CDR1 SEHNR, CDR2 FQNEAQ (reference sequence). The trim removed 8 bases at V and 1 base at J, leaving 2 bases unmatched. CDR3 length equals 12 residues. CDR3 amino acids: CASLGQSYEQYF. The CDR3 bases are TGTGCCAGCCTGGGACAGTCCTACGAGCAGTACTTC.

This CDR3 reads CATLSGISSYNEQFF. CDR3 sequence (DNA): TGTGCCACCCTCTCCGGGATCAGCTCCTACAATGAGCAGTTCTTC. The rearrangement uses TRBV27 and TRBJ2-1; D may be TRBD2 (5 bases). V shed 10 bases and J shed 0 bases, with 16 bases lying between them. Germline V gene sequence: CDR1 MNHEY, CDR2 SMNVEV (reference sequence). This CDR3 contains 15 residues.

The rearrangement links TRBV5-1 to TRBJ1-1; D possibly corresponds to TRBD1 (5 bases). The CDR3 is made up of 13 amino acids. CDR1 SGHRS and CDR2 YFSETQ come from the germline V gene. The V end lost 2 bases, the J end lost 6 bases, and 11 bases lay between the germline ends. The CDR3 DNA follows: TGCGCCAGCAGCTTTACGGGGGACGCTGAAGCTTTCTTT. Encoded protein: CASSFTGDAEAFF.

V usage is TRBV4-3 and J usage is TRBJ1-1; possible D gene TRBD1, 6 bases. Germline V CDR1 and CDR2: LGHNA, YSLEER. V shed 0 bases and J shed 4 bases, with 12 bases lying between them. The CDR3 consists of 15 residues. The DNA of the CDR3 is TGCGCCAGCAGCCAAGAGAACAGGGATGGCACTGAAGCTTTCTTT. This sequence encodes CASSQENRDGTEAFF.

The V and J genes are TRBV11-1 and TRBJ2-3; 11 nucleotides align to TRBD2. CDR1 is SGHAT and CDR2 is FQDESV in the germline V gene (reference sequence). Trimming at V came to 5 bases and at J to 4 bases, leaving 5 bases not matched to a gene. The CDR3 covers 15 residues. As DNA, the CDR3 is TGTGCCAGCAGCCTGACTAGCGGGATTGCAGATACGCAGTATTTT. Translation gives CASSLTSGIADTQYF.

The gene calls are TRBV7-2 and TRBJ2-7, with 10 positions matching TRBD2. V was pared by 1 base and J by 4 bases, with 13 bases of the junction left unmatched. Germline-derived CDR1 and CDR2 are SGHTA and FQGNSA. This CDR3 spans 18 amino acids. CDR3 region: CASSLGHDLAGDGYEQYF. CDR3 nucleotide sequence: TGTGCCAGCAGCTTAGGTCATGACCTAGCGGGAGACGGGTACGAGCAGTACTTC.

The genes are TRBV9 and TRBJ2-6; D is unresolved. Deletions cut 0 bases from V and 1 base from J, with 14 bases between. The length of the CDR3 is 18 residues. Germline assignment: CDR1 SGDLS and CDR2 YYNGEE. CDR3 nucleotide sequence: TGTGCCAGCAGCGTAGATCCAGGTGGGGTATCTGGGGCCAACGTCCTGACTTTC. Amino acid sequence: CASSVDPGGVSGANVLTF.

V is TRBV19 and J is TRBJ1-1; 7 nucleotides align to TRBD1. The V gene's germline CDR1 is LNHDA and CDR2 SQIVND (reference sequence). With 1 base clipped from V and 4 bases from J, the junction kept 3 bases outside the gene matches. This CDR3 is 14 amino acids long. This CDR3 is CASSIAQGTTEAFF. As DNA, the CDR3 is TGTGCCAGTAGTATAGCACAGGGGACCACTGAAGCTTTCTTT.

The rearrangement links TRBV11-1 to TRBJ2-1; D gene uncertain. With 0 bases removed from V and 8 bases from J, the gap between germline ends came to 8 bases. Germline CDR1 is SGHAT and CDR2 is FQDESV (reference sequence). The CDR3 extends over 13 amino acids. CDR3 bases: TGTGCCAGCAGCTTAGCAGTTGGCGATGAGCAGTTCTTC. Protein sequence: CASSLAVGDEQFF. Full variable domain (rest looked up from reference TRBV11-1 and TRBJ2-1): EAEVAQSPRYKITEKSQAVAFWCDPISGHATLYWYRQILGQGPELLVQFQDESVVDDSQLPKDRFSAERLKGVDSTLKIQPAELGDSAMYLCASSLAVGDEQFFGPGTRLTVL.

This rearrangement joins TRBV9 to TRBJ2-5; TRBD2 is a possible D gene (6 bases). Germline CDR1 SGDLS, CDR2 YYNGEE. Trimming shortened V by 5 bases and J by 2 bases, and 13 bases separated the two germline ends. This CDR3 spans 14 amino acids. CDR3 residues: CASRGTAGQETQYF. In nucleotides, the CDR3 is TGTGCCAGCAGGGGAACGGCGGGGCAAGAGACCCAGTACTTC. The full variable domain, completed using reference TRBV9 and TRBJ2-5, is DSGVTQTPKHLITATGQRVTLRCSPRSGDLSVYWYQQSLDQGLQFLIQYYNGEERAKGNILERFSAQQFPDLHSELNLSSLELGDSALYFCASRGTAGQETQYFGPGTRLLVL.

The rearrangement uses TRBV7-9 and TRBJ2-7, with D possibly being TRBD1 (6 bases). V lost 5 bases to trimming and J lost 4 bases, with 9 bases between them. Germline lookup yields CDR1 SEHNR and CDR2 FQNEAQ (reference sequence). CDR3 length: 12 amino acids. The CDR3 loop is CASSTDSYEQYF. CDR3 bases: TGTGCCAGCAGCACGGACAGTTACGAGCAGTACTTC.

The rearrangement uses TRBV15 and TRBJ2-7, with TRBD1 matching 7 bases. The V segment lost 3 bases and the J segment 0 bases; nucleotides outside the gene matches: 5. Germline V CDR1 and CDR2: LNHNV, YYDKDF (reference sequence). The CDR3 loop spans 15 amino acids. The CDR3 reads CATSSEGQLSYEQYF. The CDR3 bases are TGTGCCACCAGCAGCGAGGGACAGCTCTCCTACGAGCAGTACTTC.

This chain joins TRBV9 and TRBJ1-1; D is perhaps TRBD1 (5 bases). Trimming shortened V by 4 bases and J by 4 bases, and 14 bases separated the two germline ends. Germline lookup yields CDR1 SGDLS and CDR2 YYNGEE. The CDR3 covers 14 residues. The CDR3 DNA sequence: TGTGCCAGCAGCCCGACCCAGGGACTCACTGAAGCTTTCTTT. This translates into CASSPTQGLTEAFF.

The chain is built from TRBV4-1 and TRBJ2-1, with D perhaps given as TRBD1 or TRBD2 (5 bases each). The CDR3 covers 16 residues. V shed 1 base and J shed 1 base, with 11 bases lying between them. Germline values: CDR1 MGHRA, CDR2 YSYEKL. Here the CDR3 DNA reads TGCGCCAGCAGCCAAGCCCTCGAGGGGTCCTACAATGAGCAGTTCTTC. Its translation: CASSQALEGSYNEQFF.

V usage is TRBV13 and J usage is TRBJ2-7; D is unclear. This CDR3 is 13 amino acids long. Germline CDR1 reads PRHDT; CDR2 reads FYEKMQ (reference sequence). The V end lost 1 base, the J end lost 5 bases, and 9 bases lay between the germline ends. The CDR3 DNA reads as TGTGCCAGCAGCTTAGTCCCGGCGGACGAGCAGTACTTC. Residues: CASSLVPADEQYF.

The chain is built from TRBV12-5 and TRBJ2-4, with D perhaps given as TRBD1 or TRBD2 (6 bases each). Trimming pared 8 bases from V and 8 bases from J, leaving 16 bases between. This CDR3 is 13 amino acids long. Germline V gene sequence: CDR1 LGHNT, CDR2 FRNRAP. CDR3 loop: CASSHGGSYIQYF. CDR3 DNA sequence: TGTGCTAGTTCACACGGGGGCTCGTACATTCAGTACTTC.

The chain recombines TRBV7-9 with TRBJ1-2, with a possible D match to TRBD1 (5 bases). Germline lookup yields CDR1 SEHNR and CDR2 FQNEAQ (reference sequence). The CDR3 is 14 residues long. V was trimmed by 1 base and J by 5 bases, leaving 11 bases between them. CDR3 sequence (DNA): TGTGCCAGCAGCTTAGTTACCGGGACGTATGGCTACACCTTC. It translates to CASSLVTGTYGYTF.

The chain couples TRBV11-1 to TRBJ2-1, with 7 bases fitting TRBD2. With V trimmed by 0 bases and J by 12 bases, 5 bases remained unmatched. Germline CDR1 is SGHAT and CDR2 is FQDESV (reference sequence). The CDR3 totals 13 residues. The CDR3 bases are TGTGCCAGCAGCTTAGCCACCCGACTAGCGCAGTTCTTC. The encoded protein is CASSLATRLAQFF.

The rearrangement links TRBV4-3 to TRBJ1-1, with D unresolved. Germline V lookup: CDR1 LGHNA, CDR2 YSLEER. The CDR3 is 13 amino acids. Trimming took off 1 base at V and 1 base at J, with 4 bases between the two ends. In DNA form, the CDR3 reads TGCGCCAGCAGCCAAGTGACGAACACTGAAGCTTTCTTT. Translating it yields CASSQVTNTEAFF.